This entry describes one T cell receptor beta chain. The CDR3 runs to 15 residues. The V and J ends lost 4 bases and 5 bases, in that order; junction bases with no gene match: 8. Germline V gene lookup returns CDR1 LNHNV and CDR2 YYDKDF (reference sequence). This sample stems from a study of Graves' ophthalmopathy and Graves' hyperthyroidism. Using RNA transcripts, the TCR beta CDR3 regions were amplified. An opening RT-PCR round employed HTBI primers and preceded a second-round multiplex PCR. TCRdb recomputed calls from the multiplex PCR reads with MiXCR, one row per CDR3 protein. The sample has almost 750,000 distinct CDR3 sequences; 40% are singletons.

The sequence was collected from an adult man with Graves' ophthalmopathy. The sequenced sample was peripheral blood. V and J are TRBV15 and TRBJ1-1; 9 bases are a match to TRBD1. The CDR3, as DNA: TGTGCCACCAGCACTATGGGACAGGGAGGAACTGAAGCTTTCTTT. This gives the protein CATSTMGQGGTEAFF.